A selection of T cell receptor beta chains follows, all from one sample in a study of T cell changes during pregnancy in multiple sclerosis. Clones were read by immunoSEQ multiplex PCR, and TCRdb kept only the in-frame ones, dropping some. Of about 69,000 clones in the sample, 85% to 95% are singletons; the top ten hold roughly 1.9%. Sequenced material: peripheral blood, taken in the third trimester of pregnancy. All receptors come from a female donor in good health, enrolled as a control in a pregnancy study. Each CDR3 is given with its conserved first and last residue. D genes are given only for firm matches.

v_gene,d_gene,j_gene,CDR3nt,CDR3aa
TRBV5-5,TRBD1,TRBJ1-4,TGTGCCAGCAGCTTGGCCGGGACAGGGGGTAATGAAAAACTGTTTTTT,CASSLAGTGGNEKLFF
TRBV10-2,TRBD2,TRBJ2-3,TGCGCCAGCAGTGTGTCTAGCGGGGGATATACGCAGTATTTT,CASSVSSGGYTQYF
TRBV10-2,TRBD2,TRBJ2-1,TGCGCCAGCAGAGCCCTATCTCCGGGACTAGTAGGCTATGAGCAGTTCTTC,CASRALSPGLVGYEQFF
TRBV28,-,TRBJ2-1,TGTGCCAGCAGTTTAATTTTTAGCAATGAGCAGTTCTTC,CASSLIFSNEQFF
TRBV4-3,-,TRBJ2-5,TGCGCCAGCAGCCAAAGGCGCCAGGATAACGGAGAGACCCAGTACTTC,CASSQRRQDNGETQYF
TRBV7-9,TRBD1,TRBJ1-1,TGTGCCAGCAGAGACAGGGAGAACACTGAAGCTTTCTTT,CASRDRENTEAFF
TRBV25-1,-,TRBJ1-2,TGTGCCAGCAGTGAATCGGGTAGGCTGCATGGCTACACCTTC,CASSESGRLHGYTF
TRBV9,-,TRBJ1-1,TGTGCCAGCAGCGTAGATGCGGGTCTGGGCACTGAAGCTTTCTTT,CASSVDAGLGTEAFF
TRBV2,TRBD1,TRBJ2-7,TGTGCCAGTCTCCGGGACAGGGGTTTCGAGCAGTACTTC,CASLRDRGFEQYF
TRBV27,-,TRBJ1-2,TGTGCCAGCAGTTCGGCGGGGCAGCCCTCTAAGGGCTACACCTTC,CASSSAGQPSKGYTF